The source of this T cell receptor beta chain is a study of T cell repertoires in cytomegalovirus infection. Overall study: Signatures in public TCR beta sequences pointed to both CMV infection and matching HLA type. Study observations and caveats: HLA-C-restricted CMV clonotypes gave the most frequent clonotype in two of eight donors.

Details on this clonotype: Antigen unknown.

TCRdb re-called the reads through MiXCR, storing one row per CDR3 protein. The sample contains about 890,000 distinct CDR3 sequences, 31% of which appear only once. The CDR3 loop spans 15 amino acids. Germline assignment: CDR1 SGHAT and CDR2 FQNNGV. V shed 1 base, J shed 5 bases, and the junction held 5 bases outside the gene matches. This rearrangement joins TRBV11-2 to TRBJ2-3, with TRBD2 identical over 8 bases. The sequencing used cultured CD8+ T cells from PBMCs, collected from culture after CMV antigen stimulation. The clonotype originates from a human donor in good health (CMV status not recorded). Some clones in this sample may be carry-over from other donors' samples. The CDR3 spells CASSLVGGARDTQYF. CDR3 in DNA: TGTGCCAGCAGCTTAGTCGGGGGGGCGAGAGATACGCAGTATTTT.